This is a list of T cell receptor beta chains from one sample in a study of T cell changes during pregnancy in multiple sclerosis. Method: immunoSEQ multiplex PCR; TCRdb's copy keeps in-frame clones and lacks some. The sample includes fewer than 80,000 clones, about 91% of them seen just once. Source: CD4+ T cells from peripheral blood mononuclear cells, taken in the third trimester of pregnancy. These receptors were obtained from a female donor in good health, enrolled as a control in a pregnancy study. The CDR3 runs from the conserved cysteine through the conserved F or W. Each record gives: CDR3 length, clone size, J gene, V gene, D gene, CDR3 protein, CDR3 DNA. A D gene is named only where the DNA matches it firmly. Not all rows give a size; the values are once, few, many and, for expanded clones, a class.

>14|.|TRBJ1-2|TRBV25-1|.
CASSETSGAYGYTF
TGTGCCAGCAGTGAGACCAGTGGAGCCTATGGCTACACCTTC
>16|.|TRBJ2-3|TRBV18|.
CASSPAYLDGTDTQYF
TGTGCCAGCTCACCAGCTTATCTAGACGGCACAGATACGCAGTATTTT
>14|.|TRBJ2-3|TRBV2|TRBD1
CASMTGKLTDTQYF
TGTGCCAGTATGACAGGGAAGCTCACAGATACGCAGTATTTT
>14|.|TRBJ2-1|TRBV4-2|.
CASSQDAGVNEQFF
TGTGCCAGCAGCCAAGATGCCGGGGTCAATGAGCAGTTCTTC
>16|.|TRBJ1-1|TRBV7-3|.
CASSLAAGATGTEAFF
TGTGCCAGCAGCTTAGCGGCAGGGGCTACGGGCACTGAAGCTTTCTTT
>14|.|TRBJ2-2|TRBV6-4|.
CASSEQGNTGELFF
TGTGCCAGCAGTGAGCAGGGAAACACCGGGGAGCTGTTTTTT
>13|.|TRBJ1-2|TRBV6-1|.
CASRLDSNYGYTF
TGTGCCAGCAGGTTGGACAGCAACTATGGCTACACCTTC
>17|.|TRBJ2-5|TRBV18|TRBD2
CASSQSRGGEVKETQYF
TGTGCCAGCTCACAGTCGCGCGGGGGAGAAGTAAAAGAGACCCAGTACTTC
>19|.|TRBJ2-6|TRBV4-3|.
CASSQDSAGESSGANVLTF
TGCGCCAGCAGCCAAGATTCGGCAGGGGAAAGCTCTGGGGCCAACGTCCTGACTTTC
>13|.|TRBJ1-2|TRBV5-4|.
CASSLNSNYGYTF
TGTGCCAGCAGCCTCAACAGTAACTATGGCTACACCTTC
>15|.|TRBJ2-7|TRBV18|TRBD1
CASSPGQSRWYEQYF
TGTGCCAGCTCCCCGGGACAGTCCCGCTGGTACGAGCAGTACTTC
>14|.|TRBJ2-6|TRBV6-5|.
CASSYPSGANVLTF
TGTGCCAGCAGTTACCCGTCTGGGGCCAACGTCCTGACTTTC
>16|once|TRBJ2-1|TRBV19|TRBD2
CASRTSGGRTYNEQFF
TGTGCCAGTAGGACGAGCGGGGGCCGGACCTACAATGAGCAGTTCTTC
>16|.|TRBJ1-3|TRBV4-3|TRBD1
CASSQDGTVKANTIYF
TGCGCCAGCAGCCAAGATGGGACAGTTAAAGCAAACACCATATATTTT
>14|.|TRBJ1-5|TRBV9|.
CASSVEGDGQPQHF
TGTGCCAGCAGCGTAGAAGGGGATGGTCAGCCCCAGCATTTT
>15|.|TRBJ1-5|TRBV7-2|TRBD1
CASSLEGGLGQPQHF
TGTGCCAGCAGCTTAGAAGGGGGCTTGGGTCAGCCCCAGCATTTT
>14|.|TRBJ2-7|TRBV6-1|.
CASSERFRSYEQYF
TGTGCCAGCAGCGAGCGTTTTAGGTCCTACGAGCAGTACTTC
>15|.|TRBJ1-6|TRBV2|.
CASRSEGVDASPLHF
TGTGCCAGCAGGAGCGAGGGAGTCGACGCCTCACCCCTCCACTTT
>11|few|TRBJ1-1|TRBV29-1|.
CSATRGAEAFF
TGCAGCGCGACCAGGGGAGCTGAAGCTTTCTTT
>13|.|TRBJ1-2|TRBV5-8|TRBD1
CASSRTGGDGYTF
TGTGCCAGCAGCCGGACAGGGGGCGACGGCTACACCTTC
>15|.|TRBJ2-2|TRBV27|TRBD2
CASSRSGVHTGELFF
TGTGCCAGCAGTCGTAGCGGGGTTCACACCGGGGAGCTGTTTTTT
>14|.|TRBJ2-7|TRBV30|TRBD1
CAWRGTGSFYEQYF
TGTGCCTGGAGGGGGACAGGGTCTTTTTACGAGCAGTACTTC
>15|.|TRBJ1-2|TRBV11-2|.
CASRNQGRANYGYTF
TGTGCCAGCAGAAACCAGGGGAGGGCAAACTATGGCTACACCTTC
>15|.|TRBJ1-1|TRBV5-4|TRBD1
CASSLSGRGQYEAFF
TGTGCCAGCAGCTTGAGCGGGCGGGGACAGTATGAAGCTTTCTTT
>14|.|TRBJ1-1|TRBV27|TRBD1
CASSPYTGVTEAFF
TGTGCCAGCAGTCCCTATACAGGGGTGACTGAAGCTTTCTTT
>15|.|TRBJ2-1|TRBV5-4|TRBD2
CASSPSGGRYNEQFF
TGTGCCAGCAGCCCTAGCGGGGGGCGTTACAATGAGCAGTTCTTC
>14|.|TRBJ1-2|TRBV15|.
CATSRHQGNYGYTF
TGTGCCACCAGCAGACACCAGGGGAACTATGGCTACACCTTC
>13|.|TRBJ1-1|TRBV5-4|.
CASSLRGGTEAFF
TGTGCCAGCAGCTTGAGGGGAGGGACTGAAGCTTTCTTT
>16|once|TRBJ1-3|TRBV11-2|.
CASSFSTANSGNTIYF
TGTGCCAGCAGCTTTTCGACAGCGAACTCTGGAAACACCATATATTTT
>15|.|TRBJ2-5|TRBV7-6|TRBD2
CASSRGGAGQETQYF
TGTGCCAGCAGTCGGGGGGGAGCGGGGCAAGAGACCCAGTACTTC
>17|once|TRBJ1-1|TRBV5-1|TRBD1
CASSFLTGVGLNTEAFF
TGCGCCAGCAGCTTCCTAACAGGGGTCGGTTTGAACACTGAAGCTTTCTTT
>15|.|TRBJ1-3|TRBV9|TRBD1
CASSAQTGLGNTIYF
TGTGCCAGCAGCGCCCAGACAGGGCTTGGAAACACCATATATTTT
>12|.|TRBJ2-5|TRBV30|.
CAWSPSAPTQYF
TGTGCCTGGTCGCCTAGCGCCCCCACCCAGTACTTC
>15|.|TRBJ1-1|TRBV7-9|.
CASSLGNSLNTEAFF
TGTGCCAGCAGCTTAGGGAACAGCTTGAACACTGAAGCTTTCTTT
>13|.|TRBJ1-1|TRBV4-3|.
CASSQSAGAEAFF
TGCGCCAGCAGCCAAAGTGCGGGAGCTGAAGCTTTCTTT
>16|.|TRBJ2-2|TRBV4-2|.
CASSQGRTSYTGELFF
TGTGCCAGCAGCCAAGGGAGGACGAGCTACACCGGGGAGCTGTTTTTT
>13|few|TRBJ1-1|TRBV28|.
CATRGTMNTEAFF
TGTGCCACCCGCGGGACCATGAACACTGAAGCTTTCTTT
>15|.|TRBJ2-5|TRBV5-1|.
CASSPGAGGQETQYF
TGCGCCAGCAGCCCGGGAGCAGGGGGCCAAGAGACCCAGTACTTC
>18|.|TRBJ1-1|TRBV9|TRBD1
CASSPDHRGPAGNTEAFF
TGTGCCAGCAGCCCCGACCACAGGGGACCGGCGGGGAACACTGAAGCTTTCTTT
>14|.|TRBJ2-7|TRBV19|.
CASSARAATYEQYF
TGTGCCAGTAGTGCGAGGGCCGCAACCTACGAGCAGTACTTC
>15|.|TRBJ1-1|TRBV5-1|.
CASSLGTQSNTEAFF
TGCGCCAGCAGCTTGGGTACACAATCGAACACTGAAGCTTTCTTT
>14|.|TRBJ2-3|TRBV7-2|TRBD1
CASSRDRDPDTQYF
TGTGCCAGCAGCAGGGACAGGGATCCAGATACGCAGTATTTT
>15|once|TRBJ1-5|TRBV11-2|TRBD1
CASSLGGTANQPQHF
TGTGCCAGCAGCTTAGGGGGGACAGCGAATCAGCCCCAGCATTTT
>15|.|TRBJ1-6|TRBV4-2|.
CASSQEQGGNSPLHF
TGTGCCAGCAGCCAAGAACAGGGTGGAAATTCACCCCTCCACTTT
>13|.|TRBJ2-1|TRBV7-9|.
CASSHTGYNEQFF
TGTGCCAGCAGCCATACAGGATACAATGAGCAGTTCTTC
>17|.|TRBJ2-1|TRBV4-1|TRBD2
CASSHRDSGSSYNEQFF
TGCGCCAGCAGCCACCGGGATAGCGGGAGCTCCTACAATGAGCAGTTCTTC